These T cell receptor beta chains were read from a single sample in a study of long-term antiretroviral therapy in people with HIV. The method was immunoSEQ multiplex PCR; TCRdb's version includes in-frame clones alone and lacks a portion of them. The sample comprises around 32,000 clones, roughly 98% of which are singletons, and 1.9% rests with the top ten. This material consisted of unsorted PBMCs, taken 7.6 years after starting antiretroviral therapy. Receptors were obtained from a man in his thirties or forties with HIV. Each CDR3 is given with its conserved first and last residue. A D gene is named only where the DNA matches it firmly. Size values are once, few and many counts, or a class for expanded clones, and some rows have none.

>NA|TRBV7-9|TRBD1|TRBJ1-2
CASSKTGGGYGYTF
TGTGCCAGCAGCAAAACAGGGGGTGGCTATGGCTACACCTTC
>NA|TRBV6-1|TRBD2|TRBJ2-1
CASSERLASGGRSSYNEQFF
TGTGCCAGCAGTGAGCGTTTAGCTAGCGGGGGCCGCAGCTCCTACAATGAGCAGTTCTTC
>NA|TRBV6-5|NA|TRBJ2-5
CASTGETQYF
TGTGCCAGCACGGGGGAGACCCAGTACTTC
>NA|TRBV6-5|NA|TRBJ2-3
CASGRSVHTQYF
TGTGCCAGCGGCCGGTCGGTCCATACGCAGTATTTT
>NA|TRBV7-3|NA|TRBJ1-2
CASSPGSPNYGYTF
TGTGCCAGCAGCCCCGGGAGCCCGAACTATGGCTACACCTTC
>NA|TRBV2|NA|TRBJ1-2
CASSDHQRPDGYTF
TGTGCCAGCAGTGACCACCAACGGCCCGATGGCTACACCTTC
>NA|TRBV28|NA|TRBJ2-6
CASTLSGANVLTF
TGTGCCAGCACTCTCTCTGGGGCCAACGTCCTGACTTTC
>once|TRBV5-6|TRBD2|TRBJ2-3
CASSRLAGEGDTQYF
TGTGCCAGCAGCAGGCTAGCGGGGGAGGGGGATACGCAGTATTTT
>NA|TRBV14|TRBD1|TRBJ2-1
CASSRRQGYKDNEQFF
TGTGCCAGCAGCCGCAGACAGGGGTACAAGGACAATGAGCAGTTCTTC
>NA|TRBV28|NA|TRBJ1-4
CASSSSDGSNEKLFF
TGTGCCAGCAGCTCCTCCGATGGGTCTAATGAAAAACTGTTTTTT
>NA|TRBV21-1|NA|TRBJ2-2
CCLGASMPGELFF
TGTTGCCTTGGGGCCTCCATGCCCGGGGAGCTGTTTTTT
>NA|TRBV4-3|NA|TRBJ1-4
CASSQGRVATNEKLFF
TGCGCCAGCAGCCAGGGCCGGGTTGCAACTAATGAAAAACTGTTTTTT
>NA|TRBV4-3|NA|TRBJ1-1
CASSQVGHRVSDTEAFF
TGCGCCAGCAGCCAGGTCGGGCACAGGGTGTCGGACACTGAAGCTTTCTTT
>few|TRBV19|NA|TRBJ1-5
CASSRNQGWDQPQHF
TGTGCCAGTAGTAGAAATCAGGGCTGGGATCAGCCCCAGCATTTT
>NA|TRBV28|TRBD2|TRBJ2-7
CASPGTSGAYEQYF
TGTGCCAGCCCCGGGACTAGCGGGGCCTACGAGCAGTACTTC
>NA|TRBV2|NA|TRBJ2-2
CASSDSGRNTGELFF
TGTGCCAGCAGTGATTCGGGACGGAACACCGGGGAGCTGTTTTTT
>NA|TRBV27|NA|TRBJ1-2
CASSSNGRHIYGYTF
TGTGCCAGCAGTTCCAACGGACGGCACATCTATGGCTACACCTTC
>NA|TRBV18|NA|TRBJ1-1
CASYGNSLMNTEAFF
TGTGCCAGCTACGGGAACAGTCTCATGAACACTGAAGCTTTCTTT
>medium-sized|TRBV5-4|NA|TRBJ1-1
CASWGVPNTEAFF
TGTGCCTCCTGGGGGGTTCCGAACACTGAAGCTTTCTTT
>NA|TRBV7-9|NA|TRBJ2-1
CASLQVSSYNEQFF
TGTGCCAGCCTCCAGGTCAGCTCCTACAATGAGCAGTTCTTC
>NA|TRBV7-9|NA|TRBJ1-1
CASIQIKNTEAFF
TGTGCCAGCATACAGATAAAGAACACTGAAGCTTTCTTT
>NA|TRBV7-8|TRBD1|TRBJ1-4
CASSPQGRMGTNEKLFF
TGTGCCAGCAGCCCACAGGGGCGGATGGGGACTAATGAAAAACTGTTTTTT
>NA|TRBV2|NA|TRBJ1-5
CASSEDLNQPQHF
TGTGCCAGCAGTGAAGACCTAAATCAGCCCCAGCATTTT
>NA|TRBV9|TRBD1|TRBJ2-7
CASSVGQGATDYEQYF
TGTGCCAGCAGCGTAGGACAGGGGGCAACGGACTACGAGCAGTACTTC
>NA|TRBV19|NA|TRBJ1-6
CASTIGSSYNSPLHF
TGTGCCAGTACGATAGGGAGCTCCTATAATTCACCCCTCCACTTT
>NA|TRBV7-2|NA|TRBJ1-3
CASSLFSGAGNTIYF
TGTGCCAGCAGCTTATTTTCGGGAGCTGGAAACACCATATATTTT
>NA|TRBV29-1|TRBD1|TRBJ2-6
CSVEEGSGGGANVLTF
TGCAGCGTTGAAGAGGGGTCAGGGGGTGGGGCCAACGTCCTGACTTTC